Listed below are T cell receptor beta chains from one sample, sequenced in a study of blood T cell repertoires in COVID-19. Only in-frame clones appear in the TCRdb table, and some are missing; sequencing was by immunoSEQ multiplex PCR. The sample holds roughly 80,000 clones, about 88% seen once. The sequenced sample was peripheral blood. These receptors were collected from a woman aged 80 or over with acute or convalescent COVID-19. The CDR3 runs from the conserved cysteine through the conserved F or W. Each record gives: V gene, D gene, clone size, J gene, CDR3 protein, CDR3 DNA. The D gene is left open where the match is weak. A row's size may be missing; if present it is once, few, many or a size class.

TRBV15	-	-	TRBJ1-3	CATSRDPPGSGNTIYF	TGTGCCACCAGCAGAGATCCCCCAGGCTCTGGAAACACCATATATTTT
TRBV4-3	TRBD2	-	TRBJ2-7	CASSRAGGFYEQYF	TGCGCCAGCAGCCGAGCGGGAGGCTTCTACGAGCAGTACTTC
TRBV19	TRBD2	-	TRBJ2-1	CASSKEGLAGGLSSYNEQFF	TGTGCCAGTTCCAAAGAGGGGTTAGCGGGGGGGCTAAGCTCCTACAATGAGCAGTTCTTC
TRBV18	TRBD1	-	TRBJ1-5	CASSSQGYNQRAQHF	TGTGCCAGCTCGTCACAGGGGTACAATCAGCGGGCCCAGCATTTT
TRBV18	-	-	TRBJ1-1	CASSPKSTGTTEAFF	TGTGCCAGCTCACCAAAATCAACAGGGACCACTGAAGCTTTCTTT
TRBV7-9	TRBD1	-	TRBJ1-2	CASSGGQLNYGYTF	TGTGCCAGCAGCGGGGGACAGCTAAACTATGGCTACACCTTC
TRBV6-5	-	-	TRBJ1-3	CASSPTGPSGNTIYF	TGTGCCAGCAGTCCCACAGGGCCCTCCGGAAACACCATATATTTT
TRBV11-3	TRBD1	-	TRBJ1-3	CASSLWAGTAIYF	TGTGCCAGCAGCTTGTGGGCCGGGACAGCCATATATTTT
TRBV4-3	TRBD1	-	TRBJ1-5	CASSQEGTGDQPQHF	TGCGCCAGCAGCCAAGAGGGGACAGGGGATCAGCCCCAGCATTTT
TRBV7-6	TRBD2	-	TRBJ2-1	CASSLEREGHHEQFF	TGTGCCAGCAGCTTAGAGCGGGAGGGCCATCATGAGCAGTTCTTC
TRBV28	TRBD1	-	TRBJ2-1	CASTGQTITSYNEQFF	TGTGCCAGCACGGGACAGACCATAACCTCCTACAATGAGCAGTTCTTC
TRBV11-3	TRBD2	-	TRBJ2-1	CASSLETSGEHNEQFF	TGTGCCAGCAGCTTAGAGACTAGCGGGGAGCACAATGAGCAGTTCTTC
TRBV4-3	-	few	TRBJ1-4	CASSQEIGEKLFF	TGCGCCAGCAGCCAAGAAATTGGCGAAAAACTGTTTTTT
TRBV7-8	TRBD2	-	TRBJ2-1	CASSLRAGGYNEQFF	TGTGCCAGCAGCTTACGAGCGGGAGGCTACAATGAGCAGTTCTTC
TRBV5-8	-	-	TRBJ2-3	CASSLFGAGASTDTQYF	TGTGCCAGCAGCTTGTTCGGTGCAGGGGCTAGCACAGATACGCAGTATTTT
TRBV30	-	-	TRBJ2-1	CAWSVLKEYNEQFF	TGTGCCTGGAGTGTACTAAAGGAATACAATGAGCAGTTCTTC
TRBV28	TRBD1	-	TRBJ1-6	CASRTGVSPLHF	TGTGCCAGCAGAACAGGGGTTTCACCCCTCCACTTT
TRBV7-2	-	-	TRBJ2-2	CASSSHGTHTGELFF	TGTGCCAGCAGCTCCCACGGGACTCACACCGGGGAGCTGTTTTTT
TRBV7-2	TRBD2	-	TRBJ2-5	CASSLEGLADSTQYF	TGTGCCAGCAGCTTAGAAGGACTAGCGGATTCGACCCAGTACTTC
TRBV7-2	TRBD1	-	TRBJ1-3	CASSLAQGAWDTIYF	TGTGCCAGCAGCTTAGCTCAGGGGGCTTGGGACACCATATATTTT
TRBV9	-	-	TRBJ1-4	CASSVNANEKLFF	TGTGCCAGCAGCGTCAACGCGAATGAAAAACTGTTTTTT
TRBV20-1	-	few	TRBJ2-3	CSASVRATFFSITDTQYF	TGCAGTGCTAGTGTCAGGGCCACCTTTTTTTCAATCACAGATACGCAGTATTTT
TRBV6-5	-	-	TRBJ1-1	CASSTRQPGRTEAFF	TGTGCCAGCAGTACGCGACAGCCTGGAAGGACTGAAGCTTTCTTT
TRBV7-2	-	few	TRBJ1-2	CASSLLTAYGYTF	TGTGCCAGCAGCTTACTAACCGCCTATGGCTACACCTTC
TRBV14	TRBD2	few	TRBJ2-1	CASSQLAGGSYNEQFF	TGTGCCAGCAGCCAATTAGCGGGAGGTTCCTACAATGAGCAGTTCTTC